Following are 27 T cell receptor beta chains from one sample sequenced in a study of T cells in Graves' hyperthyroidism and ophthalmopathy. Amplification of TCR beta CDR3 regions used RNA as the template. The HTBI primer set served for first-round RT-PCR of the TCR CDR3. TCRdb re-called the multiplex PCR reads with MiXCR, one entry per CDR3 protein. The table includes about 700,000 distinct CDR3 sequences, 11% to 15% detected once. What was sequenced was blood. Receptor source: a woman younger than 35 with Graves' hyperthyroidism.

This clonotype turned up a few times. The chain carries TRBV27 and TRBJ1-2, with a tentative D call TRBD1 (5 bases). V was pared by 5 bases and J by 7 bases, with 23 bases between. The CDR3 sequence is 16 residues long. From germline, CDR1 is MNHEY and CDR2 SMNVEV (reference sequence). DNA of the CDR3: TGTGCCAGCAGTCCCTCACGGGGGATAAAGGGAGGTGGCTACACCTTC. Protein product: CASSPSRGIKGGGYTF.

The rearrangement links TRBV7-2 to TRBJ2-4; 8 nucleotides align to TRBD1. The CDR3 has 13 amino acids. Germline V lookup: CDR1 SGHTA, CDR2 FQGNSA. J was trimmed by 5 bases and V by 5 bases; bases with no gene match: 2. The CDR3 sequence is CASSPGQENIQYF. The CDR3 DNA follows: TGTGCCAGCAGCCCGGGACAGGAAAACATTCAGTACTTC.

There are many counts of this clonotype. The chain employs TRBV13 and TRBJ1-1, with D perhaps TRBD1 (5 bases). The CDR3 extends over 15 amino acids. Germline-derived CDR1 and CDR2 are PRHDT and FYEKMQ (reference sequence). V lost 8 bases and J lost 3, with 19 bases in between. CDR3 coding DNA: TGTGCCAGCTCGGGGGGTCCAGTCCGGGACACTGAAGCTTTCTTT. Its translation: CASSGGPVRDTEAFF.

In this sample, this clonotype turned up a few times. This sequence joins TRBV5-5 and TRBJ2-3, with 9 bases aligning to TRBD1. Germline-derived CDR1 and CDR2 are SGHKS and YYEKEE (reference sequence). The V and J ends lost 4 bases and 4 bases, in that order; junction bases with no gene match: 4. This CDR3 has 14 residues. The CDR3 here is CASSRDRVPDTQYF. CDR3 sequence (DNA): TGTGCCAGCAGCCGGGACAGGGTCCCAGATACGCAGTATTTT.

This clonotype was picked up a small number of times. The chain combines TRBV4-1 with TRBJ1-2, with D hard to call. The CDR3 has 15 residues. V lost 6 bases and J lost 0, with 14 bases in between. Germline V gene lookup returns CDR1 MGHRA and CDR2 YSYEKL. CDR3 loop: CASSPSQSSNYGYTF. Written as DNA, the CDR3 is TGCGCCAGCAGTCCGTCACAATCTTCTAACTATGGCTACACCTTC.

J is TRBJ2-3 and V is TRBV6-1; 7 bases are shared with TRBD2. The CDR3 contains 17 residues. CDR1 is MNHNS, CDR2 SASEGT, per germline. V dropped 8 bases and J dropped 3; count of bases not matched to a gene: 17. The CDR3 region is CASAQRASGGTTDTQYF. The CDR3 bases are TGTGCCAGCGCCCAGAGGGCTAGCGGAGGAACTACAGATACGCAGTATTTT.

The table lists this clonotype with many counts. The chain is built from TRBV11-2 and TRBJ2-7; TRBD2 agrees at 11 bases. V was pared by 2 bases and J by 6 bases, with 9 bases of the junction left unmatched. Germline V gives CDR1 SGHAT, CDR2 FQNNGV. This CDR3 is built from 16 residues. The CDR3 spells CASSLSPTSGTLEQYF. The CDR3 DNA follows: TGTGCCAGCAGCTTATCACCGACTAGCGGGACACTCGAGCAGTACTTC.

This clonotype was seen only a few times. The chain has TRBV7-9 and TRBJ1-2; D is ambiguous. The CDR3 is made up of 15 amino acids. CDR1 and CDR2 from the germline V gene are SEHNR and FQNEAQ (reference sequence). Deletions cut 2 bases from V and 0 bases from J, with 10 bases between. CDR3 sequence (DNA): TGTGCCAGCAGCTTAATCGAAAGAGCTAACTATGGCTACACCTTC. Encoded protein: CASSLIERANYGYTF.

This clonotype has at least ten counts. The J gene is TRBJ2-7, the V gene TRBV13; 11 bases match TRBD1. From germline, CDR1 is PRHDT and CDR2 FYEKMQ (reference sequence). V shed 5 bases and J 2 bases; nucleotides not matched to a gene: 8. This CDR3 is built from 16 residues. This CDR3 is CASSPTPGQGAYEQYF. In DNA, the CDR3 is TGTGCCAGCAGCCCAACACCGGGACAGGGGGCCTACGAGCAGTACTTC.

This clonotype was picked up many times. The CDR3 sequence is CASSALRGLISYEQYF. The CDR3 bases are TGTGCCAGCAGTGCCTTACGCGGGTTGATCTCCTACGAGCAGTACTTC. The rearrangement uses TRBV12-3 or TRBV12-4 and TRBJ2-7, with D tentatively TRBD2 (5 bases). Trimming cost V 5 bases and J 0 bases, with 17 bases left between them. There are 16 residues in the CDR3.

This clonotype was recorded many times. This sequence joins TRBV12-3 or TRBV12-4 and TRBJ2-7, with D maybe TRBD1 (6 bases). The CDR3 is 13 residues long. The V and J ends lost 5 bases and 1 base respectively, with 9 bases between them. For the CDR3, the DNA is TGTGCCAGCAGTGAAGGACAGTCCTACGAGCAGTACTTC. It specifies CASSEGQSYEQYF.

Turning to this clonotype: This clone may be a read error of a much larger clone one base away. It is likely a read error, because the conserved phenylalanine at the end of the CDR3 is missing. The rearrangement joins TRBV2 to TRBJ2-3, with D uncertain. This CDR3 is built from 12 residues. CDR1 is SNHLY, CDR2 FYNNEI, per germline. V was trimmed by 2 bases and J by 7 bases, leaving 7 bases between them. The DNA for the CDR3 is TGTGCCAGCAGTGAATGGTTAAATACGCAGTATCTT. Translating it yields CASSEWLNTQYL.

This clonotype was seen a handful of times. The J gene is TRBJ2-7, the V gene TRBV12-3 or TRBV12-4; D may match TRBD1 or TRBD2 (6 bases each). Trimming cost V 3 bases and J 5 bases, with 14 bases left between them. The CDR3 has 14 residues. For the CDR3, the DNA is TGTGCCAGCAGTTTGATGGGGGGCCTGGACGAGCAGTACTTC. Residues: CASSLMGGLDEQYF.

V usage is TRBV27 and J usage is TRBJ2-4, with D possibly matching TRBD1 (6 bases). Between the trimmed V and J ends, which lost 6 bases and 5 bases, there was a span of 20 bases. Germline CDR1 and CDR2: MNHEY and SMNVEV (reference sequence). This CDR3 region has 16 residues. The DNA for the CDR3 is TGTGCCAGCAGCCACAGGGTCTCAAACCCCCAAAACATTCAGTACTTC. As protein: CASSHRVSNPQNIQYF.

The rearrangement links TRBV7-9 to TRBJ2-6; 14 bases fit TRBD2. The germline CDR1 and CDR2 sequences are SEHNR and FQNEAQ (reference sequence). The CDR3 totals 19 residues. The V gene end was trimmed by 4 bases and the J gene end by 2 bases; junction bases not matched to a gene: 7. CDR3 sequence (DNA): TGTGCCAGCAGCTCTAGCCGACTAGCGGGAGGGCCTGGGGCCAACGTCCTGACTTTC. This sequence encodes CASSSSRLAGGPGANVLTF. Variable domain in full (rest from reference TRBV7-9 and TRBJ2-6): DTGVSQNPRHKITKRGQNVTFRCDPISEHNRLYWYRQTLGQGPEFLTYFQNEAQLEKSRLLSDRFSAERPKGSFSTLEIQRTEQGDSAMYLCASSSSRLAGGPGANVLTFGAGSRLTVL.

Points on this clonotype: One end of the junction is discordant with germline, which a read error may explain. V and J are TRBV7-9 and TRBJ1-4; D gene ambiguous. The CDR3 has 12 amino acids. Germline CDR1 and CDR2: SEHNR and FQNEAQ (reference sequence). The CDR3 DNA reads TGTGCCAACAGCTTTATGACCGAAAAACTGTTTTTT. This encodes CANSFMTEKLFF. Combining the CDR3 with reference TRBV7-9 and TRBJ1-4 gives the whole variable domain DTGVSQNPRHKITKRGQNVTFRCDPISEHNRLYWYRQTLGQGPEFLTYFQNEAQLEKSRLLSDRFSAERPKGSFSTLEIQRTEQGDSAMYLCANSFMTEKLFFGSGTQLSVL.

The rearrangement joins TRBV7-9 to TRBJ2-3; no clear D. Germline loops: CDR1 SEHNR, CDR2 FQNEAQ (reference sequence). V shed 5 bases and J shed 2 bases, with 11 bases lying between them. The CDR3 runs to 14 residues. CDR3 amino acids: CASSPAAATDTQYF. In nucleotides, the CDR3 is TGTGCCAGCAGCCCCGCGGCGGCCACAGATACGCAGTATTTT.

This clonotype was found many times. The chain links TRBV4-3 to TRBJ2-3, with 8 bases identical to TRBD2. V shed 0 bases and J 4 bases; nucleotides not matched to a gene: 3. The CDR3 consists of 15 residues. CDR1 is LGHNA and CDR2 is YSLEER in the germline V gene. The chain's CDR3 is CASSQEAGVSDTQYF. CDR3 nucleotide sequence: TGCGCCAGCAGCCAAGAAGCGGGAGTATCAGATACGCAGTATTTT.

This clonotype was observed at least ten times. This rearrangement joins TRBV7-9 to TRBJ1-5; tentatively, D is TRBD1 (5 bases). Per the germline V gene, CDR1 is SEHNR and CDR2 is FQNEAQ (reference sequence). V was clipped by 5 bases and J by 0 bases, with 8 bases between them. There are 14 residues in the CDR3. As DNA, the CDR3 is TGTGCCAGCAGCCAGGACACTAGCAATCAGCCCCAGCATTTT. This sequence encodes CASSQDTSNQPQHF.

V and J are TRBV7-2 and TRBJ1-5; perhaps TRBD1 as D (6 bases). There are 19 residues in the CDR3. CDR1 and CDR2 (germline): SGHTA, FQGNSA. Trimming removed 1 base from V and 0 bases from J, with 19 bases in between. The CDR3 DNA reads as TGTGCCAGCAGCTTAGTCGTGGGACAAGAAACCCATAGCAATCAGCCCCAGCATTTT. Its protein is CASSLVVGQETHSNQPQHF.

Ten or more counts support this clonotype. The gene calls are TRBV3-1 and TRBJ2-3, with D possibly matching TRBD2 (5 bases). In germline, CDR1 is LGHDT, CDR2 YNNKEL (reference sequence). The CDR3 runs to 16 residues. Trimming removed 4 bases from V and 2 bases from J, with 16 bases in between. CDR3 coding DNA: TGTGCCAGCAGCCCCACCACTAGGGATCTCACAGATACGCAGTATTTT. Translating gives CASSPTTRDLTDTQYF.

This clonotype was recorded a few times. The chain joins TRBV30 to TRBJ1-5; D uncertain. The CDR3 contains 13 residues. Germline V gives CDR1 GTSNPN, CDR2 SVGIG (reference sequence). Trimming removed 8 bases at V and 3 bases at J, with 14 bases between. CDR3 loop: CALSRQNNQPQHF. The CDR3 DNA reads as TGTGCCCTAAGCCGGCAGAACAATCAGCCCCAGCATTTT.

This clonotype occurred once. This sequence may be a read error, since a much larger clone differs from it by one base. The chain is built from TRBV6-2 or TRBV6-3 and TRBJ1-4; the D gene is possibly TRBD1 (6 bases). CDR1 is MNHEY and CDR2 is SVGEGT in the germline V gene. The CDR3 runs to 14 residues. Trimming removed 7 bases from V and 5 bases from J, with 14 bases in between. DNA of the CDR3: TGTGCCAGCACCGTGGGGGCCGGGAATGAAAAACTGTTTTTT. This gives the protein CASTVGAGNEKLFF.

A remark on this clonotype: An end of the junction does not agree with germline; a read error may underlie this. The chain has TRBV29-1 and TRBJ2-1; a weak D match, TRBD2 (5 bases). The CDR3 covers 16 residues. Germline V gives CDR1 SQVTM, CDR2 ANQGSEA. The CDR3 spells CSAELPSWRSYNEQFF. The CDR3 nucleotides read TGCAGCGCTGAATTGCCTAGCTGGCGCTCCTACAATGAGCAGTTCTTC.

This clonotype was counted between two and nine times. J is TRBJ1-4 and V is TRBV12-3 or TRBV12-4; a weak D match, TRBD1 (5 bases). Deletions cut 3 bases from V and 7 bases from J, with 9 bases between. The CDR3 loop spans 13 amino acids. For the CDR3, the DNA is TGTGCCAGCAGTTTGTGGGGGGGTGAAAAACTGTTTTTT. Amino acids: CASSLWGGEKLFF.

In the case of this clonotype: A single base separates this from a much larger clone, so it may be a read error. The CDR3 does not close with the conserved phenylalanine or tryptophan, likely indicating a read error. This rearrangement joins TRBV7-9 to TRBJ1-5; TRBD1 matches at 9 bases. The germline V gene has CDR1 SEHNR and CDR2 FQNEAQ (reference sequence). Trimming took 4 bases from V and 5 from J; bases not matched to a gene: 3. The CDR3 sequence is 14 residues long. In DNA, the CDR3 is TGTGCCAGCAGCTCGGACAGGGGACATCAGCCCCAGCATTTA. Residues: CASSSDRGHQPQHL.

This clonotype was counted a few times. The CDR3 nucleotides read TGTGCCAGCAGGGCCGGGACAGGGTTCTACAATGAGCAGTTCTTC. It is translated as CASRAGTGFYNEQFF. The genes are TRBV5-4 and TRBJ2-1; 9 positions agree with TRBD1. V shed 5 bases and J 3 bases; nucleotides not matched to a gene: 6. CDR1 is SGHNT, CDR2 YYREEE, per germline (reference sequence). The CDR3 sequence is 15 residues long.